A single sample is the source of the 5 T cell receptor beta chains below, sequenced in a study of response to subunit inactivated influenza vaccine. TCRdb fed the RT-PCR reads into MiXCR, producing one record per CDR3 protein. The data hold a few hundred thousand distinct CDR3 sequences, with around 7.7% observed a single time. The material was PBMCs from blood, obtained less than 30 months after vaccination. The receptors derive from a man aged 50 to 69 who received an inactivated influenza vaccine.

This clonotype was counted at least ten times. The rearrangement joins TRBV20-1 to TRBJ2-1, with D tentatively TRBD2 (6 bases). Between the trimmed V and J ends, which lost 3 bases and 4 bases, there was a span of 10 bases. In germline, CDR1 is DFQATT, CDR2 SNEGSKA (reference sequence). This CDR3 is built from 13 residues. The CDR3 loop is CSASQAGYNEQFF. As DNA, the CDR3 is TGCAGTGCTAGTCAAGCGGGTTACAATGAGCAGTTCTTC.

The chain joins TRBV4-3 to TRBJ2-2; D is perhaps TRBD2 (6 bases). Trimming removed 0 bases from V and 0 bases from J, with 17 bases in between. Germline V CDR1 and CDR2: LGHNA, YSLEER. The CDR3 is 19 residues long. Written as DNA, the CDR3 is TGCGCCAGCAGCCAAGATTTGGAGGGGCGGAAGGCGAACACCGGGGAGCTGTTTTTT. Amino acid sequence: CASSQDLEGRKANTGELFF.

This clonotype was counted between two and nine times. This sequence joins TRBV20-1 and TRBJ2-1, with D unresolved. V lost 5 bases and J 11 bases, leaving 13 bases between the germline ends. Germline V gene sequence: CDR1 DFQATT, CDR2 SNEGSKA (reference sequence). The CDR3 covers 11 residues. The CDR3: CSAVPREQQFF. Written as DNA, the CDR3 is TGCAGTGCTGTACCGAGAGAGCAGCAGTTCTTC.

In this sample, this clonotype turned up many times. The chain uses TRBV7-9 and TRBJ2-7; D ambiguous. The CDR3 runs to 14 residues. The germline gives CDR1 SEHNR, CDR2 FQNEAQ (reference sequence). V gave up 5 bases and J gave up 1 base, with 12 bases separating them. The CDR3 here is CASSRVGVSYEQYF. The DNA of the CDR3 is TGTGCCAGCAGCAGAGTTGGGGTTTCCTACGAGCAGTACTTC. Full variable domain (missing parts from reference TRBV7-9 and TRBJ2-7): DTGVSQNPRHKITKRGQNVTFRCDPISEHNRLYWYRQTLGQGPEFLTYFQNEAQLEKSRLLSDRFSAERPKGSFSTLEIQRTEQGDSAMYLCASSRVGVSYEQYFGPGTRLTVT.

V usage is TRBV6-1 and J usage is TRBJ1-2; 7 bases map to TRBD1. The germline CDR1 and CDR2 sequences are MNHNS and SASEGT. V gave up 4 bases and J gave up 4 bases; unmatched junction bases: 6. The CDR3 is made up of 14 amino acids. The CDR3 bases are TGTGCCAGCAGTGTGGGACAGTTAAGCTATGGCTACACCTTC. As protein: CASSVGQLSYGYTF.